This T cell receptor (beta chain) was sequenced in a study of blood T cell repertoires in COVID-19. Study-level background: Samples representing acute and convalescent COVID-19 were sourced from the United States, Italy and Spain. T cells, B-cell-depleted T cells, or PBMCs provided the cDNA or gDNA that served as material.

V was pared by 5 bases and J by 11 bases, with 13 bases between. In germline, CDR1 is LGHNT, CDR2 FRNRAP. This CDR3 comprises 13 residues. Enrolled through a virtual design, the participants were between roughly 18 and 90 years of age and came from fewer than 30 US areas. In the authors' methods: Nucleated cell number was recorded as an estimate derived from reference gene primer amplification. The repertoire was sequenced with immunoSEQ multiplex PCR; TCRdb's copy has only in-frame clones and lacks some. V, J and clone size derive from that table, while D and trimming were established from the DNA sequence. The sample contains around 230,000 clones, 87% of which appear only once.

Material: PBMCs or T cells enriched from blood (not recorded which). The chain recombines TRBV12-5 with TRBJ1-6; D is unresolved. This clonotype was obtained from a man between 18 and 35 years old with acute COVID-19. The CDR3 coding sequence is TGTGCTAGTGGTCCAGGAAAACGTCCACCCCTCCACTTT. As protein: CASGPGKRPPLHF.